This TCR beta chain was documented in a study of T-cell memory formation after mild COVID-19. Background on the study: Largely, TCR clusters stayed within a single donor. General observations from the study: Whether day 37 second-wave clones are SARS-CoV-2-specific was not confirmed.

TCRdb independently ran MiXCR on the 5' RACE reads; one entry per CDR3 protein. The sample holds roughly 410,000 distinct CDR3 sequences, 24% seen once. In its sample, this clonotype was seen a few times. No antigen is known for it. Trimming took 4 bases from V and 7 from J; bases not matched to a gene: 13. The CDR3 extends over 15 amino acids. Germline lookup yields CDR1 SGDLS and CDR2 YYNGEE. This chain links TRBV9 with TRBJ2-7, with 8 bases lining up with TRBD2. The sequenced sample was PBMCs or a T cell subset sorted from them (not recorded which). This receptor was identified in an adult woman who had mild COVID-19 (a few samples of this study predate the infection). Cell type and time point are not known. This CDR3 reads CASSPRGGGPREQYF. As DNA, the CDR3 is TGTGCCAGCAGCCCCAGGGGCGGGGGGCCGAGGGAGCAGTACTTC.